Shown below are 6 T cell receptor beta chains from a single sample sequenced in a study of T cells in women clearing cervical HPV infection. Repertoires were generated with immunoSEQ multiplex PCR, while TCRdb's copy carries only in-frame clones and drops some. The sample yields around 39,000 clones, of which the top ten take up 5.8%. Sequencing input: blood buffy coat. These receptors all come from a woman between 18 and 70 years old with a cervical HPV16 infection that either progressed to CIN3+ or cleared (not recorded which).

As for this clone: Read sequence stops 3 residues before the CDR3 end, and the germline J gene provides the missing end. The chain employs TRBV19 and TRBJ2-1; no clear D. The V gene lost 4 bases and the J gene lost 9 bases, with 13 bases spanning the gap. The CDR3 loop spans 13 amino acids. Germline values: CDR1 LNHDA, CDR2 SQIVND (reference sequence). The part of the CDR3 DNA that was read is TGTGCCAGTAGTAGCAACCTCCCGGGTGAG. Amino acid sequence: CASSSNLPGE. The CDR3 as a whole reads CASSSNLPGEQFF.

A remark on this clone: The read gets to within 3 residues of the CDR3 end, and the germline J gene fills in the rest. The chain has TRBV9 and TRBJ2-1; TRBD1 matches at 10 bases. From germline, CDR1 is SGDLS and CDR2 YYNGEE. The CDR3 length is 15 residues. Losses at the gene ends were 4 bases for V and 8 bases for J; bases not matched to a gene: 9. The CDR3 is CASSSGQGYSHEQFF. The CDR3 bases that were read are TGTGCCAGCAGCTCGGGACAGGGGTATAGCCATGAG.

The sequenced part of the CDR3 DNA is TGTGCCAGTACCACACAGGGAGCGAACGGCTATGGC. Amino acids: CASTTQGANGYG. The entire CDR3 protein reads CASTTQGANGYGYTF. The V and J genes are TRBV19 and TRBJ1-2; TRBD1 might be the D (6 bases). The sequenced fragment ends 3 residues before the CDR3 boundary, so the rest is inferred from the germline J gene. This CDR3 region has 15 residues. Trimming removed 7 bases from V and 4 bases from J, with 19 bases in between. Germline CDR1 and CDR2: LNHDA and SQIVND (reference sequence).

Concerning this clone: The read ends 3 residues early relative to the CDR3; the germline J gene fills the gap. The sample has other DNA sequences that encode this CDR3 too. The chain has TRBV23-1 and TRBJ1-2; D uncertain. TRBV23-1 is noted as an ORF with a role that remains uncertain. The germline V and J ends were trimmed by 0 bases and 6 bases, with 20 bases remaining between them. The CDR3 runs to 17 residues. The CDR3 bases that were read are TGCGCCAGCAGTCAATCGAGTCGTCTCCGGGTTTGGGATGGC. This gives the protein CASSQSSRLRVWDG. In full, the CDR3 reads CASSQSSRLRVWDGYTF.

A word on this clone: The CDR3 end lies 3 residues beyond the end of the read and is filled in from the germline J gene. V gene TRBV11-1 combines with J gene TRBJ1-1, with TRBD1 matching over 8 bases. The CDR3 length is 15 residues. Losses at the gene ends were 4 bases for V and 5 bases for J; bases not matched to a gene: 9. CDR1 and CDR2 from the germline V gene are SGHAT and FQDESV (reference sequence). The CDR3 here is CASSSSRGPSTEAFF. CDR3 bases read: TGTGCCAGCAGCTCGTCCAGGGGGCCCTCGACTGAA.

A word on this clone: The read ends 3 residues before the CDR3 terminus; that terminus is restored from the germline J gene. The genes are TRBV7-2 and TRBJ2-3, with 8 bases that match TRBD1. The germline V gene encodes CDR1 SGHTA and CDR2 FQGNSA. The length of the CDR3 is 14 residues. The sequenced CDR3 bases are TGTGCCAGCAGCTCCGCCAGGGGGCAAGAGACG. This translates into CASSSARGQET. The entire CDR3 protein is CASSSARGQETQYF.